Listed below are T cell receptor beta chains from one sample, sequenced in a study of cytomegalovirus exposure and HLA in healthy donors. Clones were sequenced by immunoSEQ multiplex PCR, and TCRdb holds only the in-frame ones, with some missing. This sample has around 200,000 clones, with around 79% found just once. The material sequenced was PBMCs. These receptors were taken from a male donor in good health and CMV-seronegative. Both conserved end residues are trimmed from each CDR3.

v_call: TRBV7-8; cdr3_aa: ASSLVAATNEKLF
v_call: TRBV9; cdr3_aa: ASSVGAGGPEAF
v_call: TRBV6-5; cdr3_aa: ASSYGGTGSYNEQF
v_call: TRBV28; cdr3_aa: ASSFIAGQPQH
v_call: TRBV9; cdr3_aa: ASSVGLGLATDTQY
v_call: TRBV7-2; cdr3_aa: ASSLEGQGTEAF
v_call: TRBV4-1; cdr3_aa: ASSQDLGTGYGDTQY
v_call: TRBV11-2; cdr3_aa: ASSLRVYTEAF
v_call: TRBV19; cdr3_aa: ASSIVVGAGDEQF
v_call: TRBV2; cdr3_aa: ASSDWSGRAYEQY
v_call: TRBV7-2; cdr3_aa: ASSLYDRNTEAF
v_call: TRBV7-3; cdr3_aa: ASSLSASQETQY
v_call: TRBV18; cdr3_aa: ASSPSTLGADTQY
v_call: TRBV29-1; cdr3_aa: SVANTNTGELF
v_call: TRBV9; cdr3_aa: ASSVDQGVQETQY
v_call: TRBV5-4; cdr3_aa: ASSEQGDEQF
v_call: TRBV4-1; cdr3_aa: ASSHPGKGQLFWGYT
v_call: TRBV10-3; cdr3_aa: AISRQGDGSYEQF
v_call: TRBV9; cdr3_aa: ASSVLGQGAGGYT